This T cell receptor (beta chain) was identified during a study of OX40 agonist ivuxolimab in advanced cancers. General observations from the study: On average, CD8+ T cells showed a greater number of expanded clones than CD4+.

As for this clone: The antigen is not known.

V was clipped by 3 bases and J by 1 base, with 6 bases between them. The germline V gene encodes CDR1 LNHNV and CDR2 YYDKDF (reference sequence). CDR3 size: 13 residues. Here immunoSEQ multiplex PCR was the method, and the copy in TCRdb shows in-frame clones only, minus some. The table lists about 66,000 clones, 80% to 90% of them singletons, with more than 4% in the top ten. The genes are TRBV15 and TRBJ1-1; unclear D gene. Specimen: CD4+ or CD8+ T cells sorted from blood, collected in a trial of the OX40 agonist ivuxolimab. The TCR sequence derives from an adult with an advanced solid tumor such as melanoma, head and neck, liver or kidney cancer. The CDR3 DNA reads as TGTGCCACCAGCAGGGACCCGAACACTGAAGCTTTCTTT. Protein: CATSRDPNTEAFF. Drawing the rest from reference TRBV15 and TRBJ1-1, the complete variable domain is DAMVIQNPRYQVTQFGKPVTLSCSQTLNHNVMYWYQQKSSQAPKLLFHYYDKDFNNEADTPDNFQSRRPNTSFCFLDIRSPGLGDTAMYLCATSRDPNTEAFFGQGTRLTVV.